The 23 T cell receptor beta chains given below trace back to one sample, sequenced in a study of patients and donors after allogeneic stem cell transplantation. TCRdb analysed the RT-PCR reads with MiXCR anew, one entry per CDR3 protein. The repertoire holds approximately 29,000 distinct CDR3 sequences, with roughly a third as singletons. Sequenced: blood, either unsorted or a sorted T cell fraction (not recorded which). The receptors were gathered from a human donor who was either an allogeneic HSCT recipient or a stem cell or donor lymphocyte infusion donor (not recorded which). It is not recorded whose cells these are; they may come from a transplant donor.

The chain carries TRBV29-1 and TRBJ2-5; 9 nucleotides line up with TRBD1. Trimming cost V 0 bases and J 5 bases; bases outside gene matches: 7. The length of the CDR3 is 15 residues. Germline V gene sequence: CDR1 SQVTM, CDR2 ANQGSEA. CDR3 in DNA: TGCAGCGTTGAAGATGGGGACAGGGAAGCGGAGACCCAGTACTTC. Its protein product is CSVEDGDREAETQYF.

There are a few counts of this clonotype. V is TRBV20-1 and J is TRBJ1-6; D call uncertain. The germline CDR1 and CDR2 sequences are DFQATT and SNEGSKA (reference sequence). V was shortened by 3 bases and J by 2 bases, with 14 bases between the two germline ends. CDR3 length equals 16 residues. CDR3: CSARDPYIPYNSPLHF. The CDR3 nucleotides are TGCAGTGCTAGGGACCCTTATATCCCCTATAATTCACCCCTCCACTTT.

This clonotype was seen ten or more times. This sequence joins TRBV11-2 and TRBJ1-2; D is undetermined. From germline, CDR1 is SGHAT and CDR2 FQNNGV. CDR3 length: 12 residues. Trimming stripped 5 bases from V and 5 bases from J, with 9 bases between. The CDR3 DNA sequence: TGTGCCAGCAGCCCCACGGGTTATGGCTACACCTTC. It is translated as CASSPTGYGYTF. Full variable domain (remainder filled in from reference TRBV11-2 and TRBJ1-2): EAGVAQSPRYKIIEKRQSVAFWCNPISGHATLYWYQQILGQGPKLLIQFQNNGVVDDSQLPKDRFSAERLKGVDSTLKIQPAKLEDSAVYLCASSPTGYGYTFGSGTRLTVV.

V gene TRBV30 combines with J gene TRBJ2-1, with D perhaps given as TRBD1 or TRBD2 (5 bases each). This CDR3 comprises 14 residues. V lost 8 bases to trimming and J lost 6 bases, with 20 bases between them. The germline V gene has CDR1 GTSNPN and CDR2 SVGIG (reference sequence). CDR3 sequence (DNA): TGTGCCCGCGGTTGGAATACGGGGCCCAATGAGCAGTTCTTC. Residues: CARGWNTGPNEQFF. Full variable domain (outside the CDR3, taken from reference TRBV30 and TRBJ2-1): SQTIHQWPATLVQPVGSPLSLECTVEGTSNPNLYWYRQAAGRGLQLLFYSVGIGQISSEVPQNLSASRPQDRQFILSSKKLLLSDSGFYLCARGWNTGPNEQFFGPGTRLTVL.

This chain connects TRBV5-8 to TRBJ1-1, with unresolved D. Between the trimmed V and J ends, which lost 5 bases and 1 base, there was a span of 15 bases. The germline CDR1 and CDR2 sequences are SGHTS and YDEGEE. The CDR3 contains 15 residues. This CDR3 is CASRPTLKKNTEAFF. Written as DNA, the CDR3 is TGTGCCAGCAGGCCTACCCTAAAGAAGAACACTGAAGCTTTCTTT. The full variable domain, rest sourced from reference TRBV5-8 and TRBJ1-1, is EAGVTQSPTHLIKTRGQQATLRCSPISGHTSVYWYQQALGLGLQFLLWYDEGEERNRGNFPPRFSGRQFPNYSSELNVNALELEDSALYLCASRPTLKKNTEAFFGQGTRLTVV.

This clonotype was observed a handful of times. The chain combines TRBV4-3 with TRBJ2-3, with D maybe TRBD1 (5 bases). The CDR3 covers 15 residues. Germline V gene sequence: CDR1 LGHNA, CDR2 YSLEER. V shed 0 bases and J shed 0 bases, with 7 bases lying between them. CDR3 sequence: CASSQDRASTDTQYF. As DNA, the CDR3 is TGCGCCAGCAGCCAAGACAGGGCTAGCACAGATACGCAGTATTTT.

Comment on this clonotype: One end of the junction fails to match germline, which may point to a read error. The chain carries TRBV13 and TRBJ1-1; the D is unclear. The CDR3 has 15 amino acids. Germline V lookup: CDR1 PRHDT, CDR2 FYEKMQ (reference sequence). CDR3 coding DNA: TGTGCCAGCAGCACCCGTGCGGGGTTGAAGACTGAAGCTTTCTTT. It is translated as CASSTRAGLKTEAFF.

The CDR3 here is CASRSPESTDTQYF. The CDR3 bases are TGTGCCAGCAGATCCCCCGAATCCACAGATACGCAGTATTTT. The J gene is TRBJ2-3, the V gene TRBV7-2, with unresolved D. From germline, CDR1 is SGHTA and CDR2 FQGNSA. The V end was cut by 6 bases, the J end by 2 bases, with 12 bases between. This CDR3 comprises 14 residues.

The chain uses TRBV20-1 and TRBJ1-5; the D gene is possibly TRBD1 (5 bases). The CDR3 loop spans 14 amino acids. Germline lookup yields CDR1 DFQATT and CDR2 SNEGSKA (reference sequence). Deletions cut 6 bases from V and 1 base from J, with 13 bases between. The DNA for the CDR3 is TGCAGTGCCGTTAGACAGTCGAGCAATCAGCCCCAGCATTTT. It is translated as CSAVRQSSNQPQHF.

A few counts support this clonotype. V and J are TRBV29-1 and TRBJ1-2; possibly TRBD1 for D (5 bases). CDR3 length equals 15 residues. Trimming cost V 3 bases and J 0 bases, with 14 bases left between them. The germline gives CDR1 SQVTM, CDR2 ANQGSEA. CDR3 loop: CSVDGRGITNYGYTF. CDR3 nucleotide sequence: TGCAGCGTTGATGGTCGGGGGATTACTAACTATGGCTACACCTTC.

The chain joins TRBV5-1 to TRBJ1-4; weak D call: TRBD1 (5 bases). The ends were cut back, 0 bases at V and 5 bases at J, with 14 bases in the middle. The CDR3 is 16 residues long. Looked up from germline, CDR1 is SGHRS and CDR2 is YFSETQ. CDR3: CASSLEGAAHNEKLFF. As DNA, the CDR3 is TGCGCCAGCAGCTTGGAAGGGGCGGCTCACAATGAAAAACTGTTTTTT. The full variable domain, its missing parts supplied by reference TRBV5-1 and TRBJ1-4, is KAGVTQTPRYLIKTRGQQVTLSCSPISGHRSVSWYQQTPGQGLQFLFEYFSETQRNKGNFPGRFSGRQFSNSRSEMNVSTLELGDSALYLCASSLEGAAHNEKLFFGSGTQLSVL.

This chain links TRBV7-9 with TRBJ2-7; D call uncertain. CDR3 length: 12 residues. The germline V gene encodes CDR1 SEHNR and CDR2 FQNEAQ (reference sequence). The CDR3 reads CASSHLDGRVNV. In DNA, the CDR3 is TGTGCCAGCAGCCATTTAGACGGACGCGTAAACGTC.

This sequence joins TRBV5-1 and TRBJ1-5, with D hard to call. The CDR3 sequence is 13 residues long. V lost 4 bases and J lost 2, with 7 bases in between. The V gene's germline CDR1 is SGHRS and CDR2 YFSETQ. CDR3 amino acids: CASSAVGNQPQHF. Here the CDR3 DNA reads TGCGCCAGCAGCGCCGTGGGCAATCAGCCCCAGCATTTT.

For this clonotype: The junction departs from the called germline gene at one end, perhaps through a read error. The genes are TRBV5-1 and TRBJ2-1; 10 bases fit TRBD2. The CDR3 loop spans 17 amino acids. Germline V gives CDR1 SGHRS, CDR2 YFSETQ. The CDR3 nucleotides read TGTGCCAGCAGCCCCGCCGGAAGCGGGAGGGCCCACAATGAGCAGTTCTTC. This gives the protein CASSPAGSGRAHNEQFF.

The chain employs TRBV5-1 and TRBJ2-7; TRBD1 agrees at 7 bases. Germline V gene lookup returns CDR1 SGHRS and CDR2 YFSETQ. Trimming removed 1 base from V and 3 bases from J; junction bases left unmatched: 13. The CDR3 length is 17 residues. The CDR3: CASSLTFRDRQFYEQYF. In DNA, the CDR3 is TGCGCCAGCAGCTTGACCTTCCGGGACAGACAATTCTACGAGCAGTACTTC.

This clonotype was counted a few times. The genes are TRBV7-9 and TRBJ1-2; D perhaps matches TRBD1 (6 bases). CDR1 SEHNR and CDR2 FQNEAQ come from the germline V gene (reference sequence). The CDR3 loop spans 14 amino acids. V was trimmed by 5 bases and J by 10 bases, leaving 20 bases between them. CDR3 protein: CASSRLGKGEDYTF. The CDR3 DNA is TGTGCCAGCAGCCGGTTAGGGAAGGGGGAAGACTACACCTTC.

This clonotype was found a few times. The V and J genes are TRBV7-9 and TRBJ1-1, with a possible D match to TRBD1 (5 bases). The V and J ends lost 3 bases and 3 bases respectively, with 14 bases between them. CDR3 length equals 15 residues. CDR1 is SEHNR, CDR2 FQNEAQ, per germline (reference sequence). CDR3 DNA: TGTGCCAGCAGCTTGGACGCAGGGTTTCACACTGAAGCTTTCTTT. Its translation: CASSLDAGFHTEAFF.

This sequence joins TRBV9 and TRBJ2-2, with 7 bases fitting TRBD2. Losses at the gene ends were 3 bases for V and 1 base for J; bases not matched to a gene: 0. From germline, CDR1 is SGDLS and CDR2 YYNGEE. The CDR3 runs to 14 residues. This chain's CDR3 is CASSAGGNTGELFF. CDR3 coding DNA: TGTGCCAGCAGCGCGGGGGGGAACACCGGGGAGCTGTTTTTT. Combining the CDR3 with reference TRBV9 and TRBJ2-2 gives the whole variable domain DSGVTQTPKHLITATGQRVTLRCSPRSGDLSVYWYQQSLDQGLQFLIQYYNGEERAKGNILERFSAQQFPDLHSELNLSSLELGDSALYFCASSAGGNTGELFFGEGSRLTVL.

This sequence joins TRBV4-1 and TRBJ2-3, with 10 bases aligning to TRBD1. CDR3 length: 16 residues. CDR1 and CDR2 from the germline V gene are MGHRA and YSYEKL. V gave up 1 base and J gave up 3 bases; unmatched junction bases: 4. The CDR3 DNA is TGCGCCAGCAGCCAAGCGGGACAGGGGTGGACAGATACGCAGTATTTT. This encodes CASSQAGQGWTDTQYF.

This clonotype appeared a few times. The chain uses TRBV2 and TRBJ1-3, with a possible D match to TRBD1 (5 bases). The germline V gene encodes CDR1 SNHLY and CDR2 FYNNEI. The ends were cut back, 6 bases at V and 0 bases at J, with 12 bases in the middle. CDR3 length: 15 amino acids. The CDR3 loop reads CASRKDSGSGNTIYF. CDR3 in DNA: TGTGCCAGCAGGAAAGACAGTGGCTCTGGAAACACCATATATTTT.

This chain uses TRBV5-1 with TRBJ2-3; D possibly corresponds to TRBD2 (5 bases). The germline gives CDR1 SGHRS, CDR2 YFSETQ. Trimming pared 0 bases from V and 6 bases from J, leaving 17 bases between. The CDR3 length is 16 residues. CDR3: CASSLESPPGVDTQYF. CDR3 DNA sequence: TGCGCCAGCAGCTTGGAATCCCCGCCCGGGGTGGATACGCAGTATTTT.

This chain joins TRBV7-2 and TRBJ2-1; D is unclear. CDR1 and CDR2 (germline): SGHTA, FQGNSA. The CDR3 runs to 17 residues. Trimming removed 0 bases at V and 0 bases at J, with 12 bases between. The CDR3, as DNA: TGTGCCAGCAGCTTAGCCCCCAGCCCAAGCTCCTACAATGAGCAGTTCTTC. Translating it yields CASSLAPSPSSYNEQFF.

The table lists this clonotype with a few counts. The chain uses TRBV5-6 and TRBJ1-1; D not certain. CDR1 and CDR2 from the germline V gene are SGHDT and YYEEEE. V was trimmed by 6 bases and J by 3 bases, leaving 15 bases between them. This CDR3 has 14 residues. DNA for the CDR3: TGTGCCAGCACCCTACTCCCTAGTGACACTGAAGCTTTCTTT. Translated, it gives CASTLLPSDTEAFF.